These 19 T cell receptor beta chains originate from one sample sequenced in a study of blood T cell repertoires in COVID-19. Method: immunoSEQ multiplex PCR; TCRdb's copy keeps in-frame clones and lacks some. The table has about 280,000 clones, approximately 89% seen once; the top ten hold about 8.6%. Sequenced input: peripheral blood. The receptors originated from a man aged 35 to 55 with active or convalescent COVID-19.

The chain joins TRBV5-1 to TRBJ2-5; tentatively, D is TRBD2 (5 bases). V lost 0 bases to trimming and J lost 2 bases, with 20 bases between them. The CDR3 is made up of 18 amino acids. The V gene's germline CDR1 is SGHRS and CDR2 YFSETQ. The CDR3: CASSLGVFAGASQETQYF. The CDR3 bases are TGCGCCAGCAGCTTGGGGGTATTTGCGGGTGCGAGTCAAGAGACCCAGTACTTC. The full variable domain, rest sourced from reference TRBV5-1 and TRBJ2-5, is KAGVTQTPRYLIKTRGQQVTLSCSPISGHRSVSWYQQTPGQGLQFLFEYFSETQRNKGNFPGRFSGRQFSNSRSEMNVSTLELGDSALYLCASSLGVFAGASQETQYFGPGTRLLVL.

In its sample, this clone was seen once. CDR3 DNA: TGCGCCAGCATAGAGCGGGGACTAGCGGCCTACGAGCAGTACTTC. Its translation is CASIERGLAAYEQYF. The chain recombines TRBV10-2 with TRBJ2-7; 11 bases line up with TRBD2. The germline V gene has CDR1 WSHSY and CDR2 SAAADI. The CDR3 has 15 amino acids. After removal of 7 bases from V and 2 bases from J, the junction contained 7 bases not matched to a gene.

The chain recombines TRBV2 with TRBJ1-6; D is ambiguous. With 8 bases removed from V and 3 bases from J, the gap between germline ends came to 5 bases. The CDR3 is made up of 12 amino acids. Germline loops: CDR1 SNHLY, CDR2 FYNNEI. CDR3 DNA sequence: TGTGCCAGCCGGGACTATAATTCACCCCTCCACTTT. Its protein is CASRDYNSPLHF.

The rearrangement joins TRBV10-1 to TRBJ2-5; TRBD1 matches at 7 bases. CDR1 is WNHNN and CDR2 is SYGVQD in the germline V gene (reference sequence). The CDR3 sequence is 14 residues long. V was pared by 6 bases and J by 2 bases, with 6 bases of the junction left unmatched. The CDR3 coding sequence is TGCGCCAGCAGCCCTAGGACAGGACAAGAGACCCAGTACTTC. This codes for CASSPRTGQETQYF.

This chain uses TRBV10-3 with TRBJ2-7; TRBD2 agrees at 9 bases. The CDR3 is made up of 17 amino acids. Per germline, CDR1 ENHRY and CDR2 SYGVKD. V gave up 5 bases and J gave up 6 bases; unmatched junction bases: 17. The CDR3 region is CAISREGELAGSREQYF. DNA for the CDR3: TGTGCCATCAGTCGGGAGGGGGAGCTAGCGGGAAGTCGCGAGCAGTACTTC.

This chain uses TRBV14 with TRBJ2-5; TRBD2 is a possible D gene (6 bases). Germline CDR1 and CDR2: SGHDN and FVKESK. This CDR3 is 14 amino acids long. Trimming shortened V by 0 bases and J by 9 bases, and 14 bases separated the two germline ends. CDR3 in amino acids: CASSQDGAGGAQYF. The CDR3 nucleotides are TGTGCCAGCAGCCAAGATGGTGCAGGCGGGGCCCAGTACTTC.

This clone was found once. The gene calls are TRBV27 and TRBJ2-2, with 7 bases aligning to TRBD1. Trimming at V came to 6 bases and at J to 9 bases, leaving 19 bases not matched to a gene. The CDR3 length is 17 residues. Germline-derived CDR1 and CDR2 are MNHEY and SMNVEV (reference sequence). CDR3 sequence (DNA): TGTGCCAGCAGCACGACAGGGATTAGCCGTCATTGGCGGGAGCTGTTTTTT. It translates to CASSTTGISRHWRELFF.

This clone turned up a few times. Here the CDR3 reads CASRARLGNTIYF. The CDR3 DNA reads as TGTGCCAGCAGGGCCCGCCTGGGAAACACCATATATTTT. The chain recombines TRBV12-3 or TRBV12-4 with TRBJ1-3; D remains ambiguous. Trimming took 6 bases from V and 4 from J, leaving 10 bases between them. The length of the CDR3 is 13 residues.

The chain couples TRBV5-5 to TRBJ2-7; D ambiguous. The CDR3 loop spans 14 amino acids. Germline V gene sequence: CDR1 SGHKS, CDR2 YYEKEE (reference sequence). V lost 2 bases to trimming and J lost 0 bases, with 9 bases between them. CDR3 residues: CASSLPLSSYEQYF. The DNA for the CDR3 is TGTGCCAGCAGCTTACCTCTGAGCTCCTACGAGCAGTACTTC.

Concerning this clone: Other DNA variants within this sample encode the same CDR3. The rearrangement links TRBV4-1 to TRBJ1-5; D is possibly TRBD1 (5 bases). The V end was cut by 5 bases, the J end by 2 bases, with 7 bases between. The CDR3 is 13 amino acids. Looked up from germline, CDR1 is MGHRA and CDR2 is YSYEKL. DNA for the CDR3: TGCGCCAGCAGCACAGGAGGCAATCAGCCCCAGCATTTT. It codes for CASSTGGNQPQHF.

This clone was observed a single time. The chain joins TRBV13 to TRBJ2-3, with 7 bases that match TRBD2. With 5 bases clipped from V and 0 bases from J, the junction kept 8 bases outside the gene matches. Germline V gives CDR1 PRHDT, CDR2 FYEKMQ (reference sequence). The CDR3 consists of 16 residues. The CDR3 is CASSRRLAISTDTQYF. The DNA for the CDR3 is TGTGCCAGCAGCCGCAGACTAGCAATTAGCACAGATACGCAGTATTTT.

This clone showed up just once. This rearrangement joins TRBV6-1 to TRBJ1-1; D may be TRBD1 (6 bases). Germline V lookup: CDR1 MNHNS, CDR2 SASEGT. V shed 9 bases and J shed 6 bases, with 11 bases lying between them. The CDR3 totals 11 residues. CDR3 region: CARIRGSEAFF. In DNA, the CDR3 is TGTGCCAGGATCAGGGGCTCTGAAGCTTTCTTT.

This clone showed up just once. This chain joins TRBV28 and TRBJ1-5; D may be TRBD1 (6 bases). Germline V gives CDR1 MDHEN, CDR2 SYDVKM. This CDR3 has 17 residues. Trimming stripped 2 bases from V and 2 bases from J, with 16 bases between. The CDR3 DNA is TGTGCCAGCAGTTTACCCCAAGGGGGGGCCGGCAATCAGCCCCAGCATTTT. Translating it yields CASSLPQGGAGNQPQHF.

This clone was detected only once. The chain carries TRBV9 and TRBJ2-3, with no clear D. Trimming shortened V by 0 bases and J by 2 bases, and 4 bases separated the two germline ends. This CDR3 is built from 13 residues. Germline V gene data show CDR1 as SGDLS and CDR2 as YYNGEE. The CDR3 sequence: CASSVAVTDTQYF. The CDR3 region has the DNA TGTGCCAGCAGCGTAGCGGTCACAGATACGCAGTATTTT.

V is TRBV5-1 and J is TRBJ1-2, with D unresolved. Trimming removed 1 base from V and 2 bases from J, with 6 bases in between. The CDR3 runs 13 residues. Germline V gene sequence: CDR1 SGHRS, CDR2 YFSETQ. The chain's CDR3 is CASSLPGNYGYTF. The CDR3 region has the DNA TGCGCCAGCAGCTTGCCGGGGAACTATGGCTACACCTTC. Supplemented by reference TRBV5-1 and TRBJ1-2, the full variable domain reads KAGVTQTPRYLIKTRGQQVTLSCSPISGHRSVSWYQQTPGQGLQFLFEYFSETQRNKGNFPGRFSGRQFSNSRSEMNVSTLELGDSALYLCASSLPGNYGYTFGSGTRLTVV.

V usage is TRBV7-6 and J usage is TRBJ2-7, with 8 bases lining up with TRBD2. CDR3 size: 13 residues. V gave up 4 bases and J gave up 5 bases; unmatched junction bases: 4. CDR1 and CDR2 (germline): SGHVS, FNYEAQ. The CDR3 coding sequence is TGTGCCAGCAGCTCGCCGGGGGGGCACGAGCAGTACTTC. The encoded protein is CASSSPGGHEQYF.

This clone was recorded once. CDR3 DNA: TGTGCCAGCTCACCACCGTTCCGCGGGGGGGCCAGTAGGACCCAGTACTTC. It is translated as CASSPPFRGGASRTQYF. This rearrangement joins TRBV18 to TRBJ2-5, with TRBD2 matching over 9 bases. J was trimmed by 7 bases and V by 0 bases; bases with no gene match: 12. There are 17 residues in the CDR3. Germline CDR1 KGHSH, CDR2 LQKENI.

A word on this clone: The same CDR3 arises from other DNA sequences in this sample as well. The chain joins TRBV2 to TRBJ1-5; D ambiguous. Trimming took 6 bases from V and 4 from J, leaving 4 bases between them. The CDR3 has 11 residues. Germline loops: CDR1 SNHLY, CDR2 FYNNEI. CDR3 region: CASSLNQPQHF. Written as DNA, the CDR3 is TGTGCCAGCAGCCTTAATCAGCCCCAGCATTTT. The variable domain in full, with the rest retrieved from reference TRBV2 and TRBJ1-5, is EPEVTQTPSHQVTQMGQEVILRCVPISNHLYFYWYRQILGQKVEFLVSFYNNEISEKSEIFDDQFSVERPDGSNFTLKIRSTKLEDSAMYFCASSLNQPQHFGDGTRLSIL.

The V call is TRBV9, the J call TRBJ2-1; 7 bases agree with TRBD2. This CDR3 is 15 amino acids long. Germline V CDR1 and CDR2: SGDLS, YYNGEE. The ends lost 0 bases at V and 3 bases at J; junction bases unmatched: 3. CDR3 region: CASSVEGEGYNEQFF. The CDR3 DNA sequence: TGTGCCAGCAGCGTAGAAGGGGAGGGCTACAATGAGCAGTTCTTC. Using reference TRBV9 and TRBJ2-1 for the parts outside the CDR3, the full variable domain is DSGVTQTPKHLITATGQRVTLRCSPRSGDLSVYWYQQSLDQGLQFLIQYYNGEERAKGNILERFSAQQFPDLHSELNLSSLELGDSALYFCASSVEGEGYNEQFFGPGTRLTVL.